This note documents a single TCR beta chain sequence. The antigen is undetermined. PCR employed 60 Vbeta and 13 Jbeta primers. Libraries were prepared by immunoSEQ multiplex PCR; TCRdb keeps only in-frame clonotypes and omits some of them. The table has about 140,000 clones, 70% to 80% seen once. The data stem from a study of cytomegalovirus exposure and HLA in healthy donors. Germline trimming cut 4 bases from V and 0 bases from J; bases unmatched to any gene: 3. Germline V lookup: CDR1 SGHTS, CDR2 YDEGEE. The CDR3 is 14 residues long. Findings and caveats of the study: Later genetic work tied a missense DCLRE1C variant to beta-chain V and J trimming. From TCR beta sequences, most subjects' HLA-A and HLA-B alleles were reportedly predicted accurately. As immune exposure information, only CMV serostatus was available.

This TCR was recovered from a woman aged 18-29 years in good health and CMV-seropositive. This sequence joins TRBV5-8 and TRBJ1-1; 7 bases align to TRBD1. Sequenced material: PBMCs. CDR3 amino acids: CASSPDRMNTEAFF. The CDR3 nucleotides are TGTGCCAGCAGCCCGGACAGGATGAACACTGAAGCTTTCTTT. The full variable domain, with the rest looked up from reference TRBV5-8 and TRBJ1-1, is EAGVTQSPTHLIKTRGQQATLRCSPISGHTSVYWYQQALGLGLQFLLWYDEGEERNRGNFPPRFSGRQFPNYSSELNVNALELEDSALYLCASSPDRMNTEAFFGQGTRLTVV.